Listed here are 22 T cell receptor delta chains from one sample, sequenced in a study of γδ T cells in repeated Plasmodium falciparum infection. Vgamma9/Vdelta2+ and Vdelta2-negative gammadelta T cells were flow-sorted from PBMC for bulk sequencing. TCRdb reanalyzed the multiplex PCR reads using CATT. This table holds approximately 90,000 delta-chain clones, 0.9% to 1% found once. What was sequenced was gamma-delta T cells from blood. Every receptor here comes from a pool of human donors (malaria-infected and uninfected, not separated).

This clone was detected ten times or more. One base separates it from a far larger clone, so it is likely a read error. This specimen includes other DNA sequences encoding the same CDR3. Here the CDR3 DNA reads TGTGCCTGTGACCGACTAGGGGGGAACTACACCGATAAACTCATCTTT. Its translation is CACDRLGGNYTDKLIF. V usage is TRDV2 and J usage is TRDJ1; TRDD3 might be the D (6 bases). No J gene was available from TCRdb, and it was assigned here by a germline match of the DNA. The germline CDR1 and CDR2 sequences are GEAIGNYY and EKD. The V end lost 3 bases, the J end lost 0 bases, and 16 bases lay between the germline ends. The CDR3 runs 16 residues.

This clone showed up just a few times. The protein recorded in TCRdb matches a much larger clone and deviates from this DNA's translation at residue 6, suggesting a read error; the protein here is obtained by translating the DNA. V usage is TRDV2 and J usage is TRDJ1, with D tentatively TRDD3 (5 bases). This CDR3 spans 14 amino acids. V was clipped by 3 bases and J by 2 bases, with 12 bases between them. CDR1 is GEAIGNYY, CDR2 EKD, per germline. In nucleotides, the CDR3 is TGTGCCTGTGACGGGATGCGGAAAACCGATAAACTCATCTTT. Translating gives CACDGMRKTDKLIF.

This clone has only a few counts. TCRdb pairs this DNA with a much larger clone's protein that differs at residue 5, likely a read error; the protein shown was translated from the DNA. The chain links TRDV2 to TRDJ1; 12 bases fit TRDD3. TCRdb does not report a J gene; here it was assigned by matching the DNA to germline references. CDR3 length: 18 residues. The germline V gene encodes CDR1 GEAIGNYY and CDR2 EKD. Trimming at V came to 3 bases and at J to 0 bases, leaving 10 bases not matched to a gene. Here the CDR3 DNA reads TGTGCCTGTGACGCCAAACTGGGGGATACCGGGTACACCGATAAACTCATCTTT. Protein sequence: CACDAKLGDTGYTDKLIF.

This clone was detected only a few times. A far larger clone is only one base removed, so a read error is likely. Other nucleotide sequences in the sample specify the same CDR3. The chain links TRDV1 to TRDJ1; 12 nucleotides align to TRDD3. In the absence of a J gene in TCRdb, the DNA was matched to germline to assign it here. This CDR3 is built from 19 residues. The junction had 20 bases not matched to a gene; V was cut back by 4 bases and J by 8 bases. The germline gives CDR1 TSWWSYY, CDR2 QGS. The CDR3: CALGVFLLGTGGYRNKLIF. CDR3 coding DNA: TGTGCTCTTGGGGTATTCCTACTTGGAACTGGGGGATACAGGAACAAACTCATCTTT.

Concerning this clone: The protein recorded in TCRdb matches a much larger clone and deviates from this DNA's translation at residue 7, suggesting a read error; the protein here is obtained by translating the DNA. The chain uses TRDV1 and TRDJ1, with D possibly matching TRDD2 (5 bases). TCRdb offers no J gene call, so here the DNA was matched to germline to obtain one. Trimming pared 5 bases from V and 4 bases from J, leaving 32 bases between. This CDR3 spans 20 amino acids. Germline V lookup: CDR1 TSWWSYY, CDR2 QGS. The CDR3 here is CALGSRSGCLRCPGCDKLIF. In DNA, the CDR3 is TGTGCTCTTGGGTCTCGGTCAGGATGCCTACGTTGCCCGGGCTGCGATAAACTCATCTTT.

As to this clone: TCRdb attributes to this sequence the protein of a much larger clone, which differs from the DNA translation at residue 11; a read error is likely, and the protein displayed is translated from the DNA. V and J are TRDV2 and TRDJ1; 8 nucleotides line up with TRDD3. The J gene, missing from TCRdb, was assigned here through DNA to germline matching. CDR3 size: 18 residues. The germline CDR1 and CDR2 sequences are GEAIGNYY and EKD. Trimming took 3 bases from V and 0 from J; bases not matched to a gene: 14. CDR3 sequence (DNA): TGTGCCTGTGACGCCATTAATACTGGGGGCCCGTACACCGATAAACTCATCTTT. It specifies CACDAINTGGPYTDKLIF.

This clone was observed a few times. The TCRdb protein, from a much larger clone, departs from this DNA's translation at residue 15, likely by read error; the protein shown derives from the DNA. The V and J genes are TRDV2 and TRDJ1, with D hard to call. Here the J gene was assigned by germline matching of the DNA, as TCRdb has none. Germline V gene lookup returns CDR1 GEAIGNYY and CDR2 EKD. V was cut by 0 bases and J by 6 bases, with 28 bases left in between. The CDR3 covers 19 residues. DNA of the CDR3: TGTGCCTGTGACACCGAATTTGGCGGGGTCAACAAGAGGACCAATAAACTCATCTTT. Amino acids: CACDTEFGGVNKRTNKLIF.

A note on this clone: TCRdb records a much larger clone's protein for this DNA, with a difference at residue 7 that likely arises from a read error; the protein given is the translation of the DNA. This chain uses TRDV1 with TRDJ1, with 12 bases identical to TRDD3. CDR1 and CDR2 (germline): TSWWSYY, QGS. CDR3 length: 23 amino acids. J gave up 0 bases and V 4 bases, and 24 bases lay outside the gene matches. For the CDR3, the DNA is TGTGCTCTTGGGGGGGGCCTCCTTACACTTAACTGGGGGATACCCGGGTACACCGATAAACTCATCTTT. This translates into CALGGGLLTLNWGIPGYTDKLIF.

This clone has more than one count but fewer than ten. This is likely an artifact of a read error, given a far larger clone one base away. Within the sample, other DNA sequences also encode this same CDR3. The V call is TRDV2, the J call TRDJ1; TRDD3 agrees at 7 bases. The CDR3 is 16 amino acids. CDR1 and CDR2 (germline): GEAIGNYY, EKD. The J segment lost 0 bases and the V segment lost 3 bases, leaving 9 bases of the junction unmatched. CDR3 sequence: CACDPGGWLYTDKLIF. CDR3 in DNA: TGTGCCTGTGACCCGGGGGGATGGCTGTACACCGATAAACTCATCTTT.

Notes on this clone: TCRdb's protein, taken from a much larger clone, differs from this DNA's translation at residue 13, likely owing to a read error; the protein displayed comes from the DNA. The V call is TRDV2, the J call TRDJ1; a weak D match, TRDD1 (5 bases). CDR3 length: 14 residues. Germline CDR1 is GEAIGNYY and CDR2 is EKD. The CDR3 loop is CACDTVEGPNKLTF. CDR3 DNA sequence: TGTGCCTGTGACACCGTCGAGGGCCCAAATAAACTCACCTTT.

This clone was observed a handful of times. The protein given by TCRdb reflects a much larger clone and differs at residue 6 from this DNA's translation, likely from a read error; the protein shown is the DNA's translation. The rearrangement links TRDV1 to TRDJ1; 9 nucleotides agree with TRDD3. The J gene is absent in TCRdb and was assigned here via DNA matching to germline. There are 21 residues in the CDR3. Trimming cost V 1 base and J 3 bases; bases outside gene matches: 21. Germline CDR1 TSWWSYY, CDR2 QGS. The DNA for the CDR3 is TGTGCTCTTGGGGAACCAGCCCCTTCCATGGGGGGATACCGGAGGTCCGATAAACTCATCTTT. As protein: CALGEPAPSMGGYRRSDKLIF.

With respect to this clone: The amino acid sequence in TCRdb belongs to a much larger clone and departs from this DNA's translation at residue 6, likely a sequencing read error; the sequence shown is translated from the DNA. The rearrangement uses TRDV2 and TRDJ1; no definite D call. TCRdb lists no J gene, so it was determined here by aligning the DNA to germline. This CDR3 is built from 18 residues. CDR1 and CDR2 (germline): GEAIGNYY, EKD. The V end lost 1 base, the J end lost 2 bases, and 22 bases lay between the germline ends. This CDR3 is CACDTPVPSVALTDKLIF. The CDR3 DNA reads TGTGCCTGTGACACTCCCGTTCCCTCGGTTGCACTGACCGATAAACTCATCTTT.

Worth noting for this clone: The protein held in TCRdb is that of a much larger clone and does not match this DNA's translation at residue 5, likely because of a read error; the protein shown is translated from the DNA. This chain links TRDV1 with TRDJ1, with D possibly being TRDD2 (6 bases). TCRdb leaves out the J gene; it was filled in here by matching the DNA to germline. The V end was cut by 5 bases, the J end by 3 bases, with 19 bases between. The germline V gene encodes CDR1 TSWWSYY and CDR2 QGS. The CDR3 loop spans 16 amino acids. The CDR3 nucleotides read TGTGCTCTTGGGTGCCGAGGGATTTCTTCCTCCGATAAACTCATCTTT. Amino acids: CALGCRGISSSDKLIF.

This clone was seen a few times. TCRdb attributes to this sequence the protein of a much larger clone, which differs from the DNA translation at residue 6; a read error is likely, and the protein displayed is translated from the DNA. This chain joins TRDV2 and TRDJ1; maybe TRDD3 (5 bases). The J gene, absent from TCRdb, was called here by matching the DNA to germline. The CDR3 is 16 amino acids. Germline CDR1 and CDR2: GEAIGNYY and EKD. V dropped 3 bases and J dropped 0 bases, with 16 bases sitting between them. CDR3: CACDPEGWLYTDKLIF. In nucleotides, the CDR3 is TGTGCCTGTGACCCTGAGGGATGGCTGTACACCGATAAACTCATCTTT.

This clone was seen only a few times. With a far larger clone one base away, a read error is the likely cause. Additional DNA sequences in this sample encode the identical CDR3. V is TRDV2 and J is TRDJ1; 7 nucleotides agree with TRDD3. TCRdb offers no J gene call, so here the DNA was matched to germline to obtain one. The CDR3 is made up of 16 amino acids. Germline values: CDR1 GEAIGNYY, CDR2 EKD. CDR3 coding DNA: TGTGCCTGTGACACCCTGGGGGTCGGTCACACTGATAAACTCATCTTT. Translation gives CACDTLGVGHTDKLIF.

This clone was seen a handful of times. A read error likely explains this, since a far larger clone differs by one base. The V gene reported is TRDV1; the J gene is uncalled; the table's D gene call, TRDD3, was not cross checked with the DNA. CDR1 is TSWWSYY, CDR2 QGS, per germline. This CDR3 contains 18 residues. The CDR3 protein is CALGDPLGSLLGAFKLIF. The CDR3 nucleotides read TGTGCTCTTGGGGACCCCCTCGGTTCTTTACTGGGGGCCTTTAAACTTATCTTT.

This clone has ten or more counts. This DNA translates differently at residue 7 from the TCRdb protein, which is that of a much larger clone; a read error is likely, and the protein shown is the DNA's own translation. The chain employs TRDV2 and TRDJ1; D not resolved. The CDR3 runs to 14 residues. V lost 3 bases, J lost 0 bases, and 10 bases lay in between. Germline-derived CDR1 and CDR2 are GEAIGNYY and EKD. The CDR3 protein is CACDSLPNTDKLIF. The CDR3 bases are TGTGCCTGTGACTCCTTACCTAACACCGATAAACTCATCTTT.

This clone appeared a few times. The amino acid sequence in TCRdb belongs to a much larger clone and departs from this DNA's translation at residue 11, likely a sequencing read error; the sequence shown is translated from the DNA. The genes are TRDV1 and TRDJ1, with D uncertain. The germline V gene encodes CDR1 TSWWSYY and CDR2 QGS. The CDR3 runs to 12 residues. This CDR3 reads CALGETQSRLTF. The CDR3 bases are TGTGCTCTTGGGGAGACCCAGAGTAGGCTCACCTTT.

The sample holds a few counts of this clone. The protein in TCRdb stems from a much larger clone and differs at residue 5 from this DNA's translation, likely a read error; here the protein is translated from the DNA. The chain employs TRDV1 and TRDJ1; 9 nucleotides line up with TRDD3. V shed 3 bases and J 4 bases; nucleotides not matched to a gene: 15. CDR3 length equals 18 residues. Germline V lookup: CDR1 TSWWSYY, CDR2 QGS. The CDR3 bases are TGTGCTCTTGGGGACCGGTTCAAGGGGGATACTGTCGTCGATAAACTCATCTTT. Residues: CALGDRFKGDTVVDKLIF.

This clone has ten or more counts. TCRdb's listed protein matches a much larger clone and diverges from this DNA's translation at residue 15, likely through a read error; the protein shown comes from the DNA. The chain employs TRDV2 and TRDJ1; 9 positions agree with TRDD3. The CDR3 spans 16 residues. The germline gives CDR1 GEAIGNYY, CDR2 EKD. In DNA form, the CDR3 reads TGTGCCTGTGACGCGATGGGGGATAGCTCCACCGATAAACTCACCTTT. Amino acid sequence: CACDAMGDSSTDKLTF.

This clone appeared a few times. The protein TCRdb gives is from a much larger clone and does not agree with this DNA's translation at residue 12, likely a read error; the protein shown here comes from the DNA. The chain carries TRDV1 and TRDJ1; D unresolved. The V gene lost 3 bases and the J gene lost 1 base, with 24 bases spanning the gap. Germline CDR1 TSWWSYY, CDR2 QGS. The CDR3 has 19 amino acids. DNA of the CDR3: TGTGCTCTTGGGGATCCGGGACCCCCACACCCCCCTTGCACCGATAAACTCATCTTT. Protein sequence: CALGDPGPPHPPCTDKLIF.

On this clone: The TCRdb protein comes from a much larger clone and disagrees with this DNA's translation at residue 14, likely due to a read error; the protein given here is derived from the DNA. The chain carries TRDV2 and TRDJ1, with 7 bases matching TRDD3. TCRdb records no J gene; here it was assigned by comparing the DNA to germline. CDR1 is GEAIGNYY and CDR2 is EKD in the germline V gene. This CDR3 is built from 17 residues. The CDR3 loop reads CACENMTRGIPPDRLIF. In nucleotides, the CDR3 is TGTGCCTGTGAAAATATGACGAGGGGGATCCCGCCCGATAGACTCATCTTT.